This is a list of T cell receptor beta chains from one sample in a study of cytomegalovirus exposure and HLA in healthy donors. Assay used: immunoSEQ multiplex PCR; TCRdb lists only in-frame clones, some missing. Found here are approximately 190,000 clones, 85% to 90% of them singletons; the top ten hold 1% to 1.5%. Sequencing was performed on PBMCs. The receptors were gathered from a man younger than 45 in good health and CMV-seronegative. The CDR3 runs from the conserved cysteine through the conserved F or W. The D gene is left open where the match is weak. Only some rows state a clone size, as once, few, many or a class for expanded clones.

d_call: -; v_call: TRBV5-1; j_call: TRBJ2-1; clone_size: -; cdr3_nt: TGCGCCAGCAGTGGGGGGAGCTCCTACAATGAGCAGTTCTTC; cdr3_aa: CASSGGSSYNEQFF
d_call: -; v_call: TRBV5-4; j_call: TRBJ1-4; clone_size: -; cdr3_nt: TGTGCCAGCAGCTTCATGGGGGGATTGAATGAAAAACTGTTTTTT; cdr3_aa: CASSFMGGLNEKLFF
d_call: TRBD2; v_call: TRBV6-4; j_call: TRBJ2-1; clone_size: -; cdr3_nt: TGTGCCAGCAGTGACTCGACTAGCGGTAGTGAGCAGTTCTTC; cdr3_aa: CASSDSTSGSEQFF
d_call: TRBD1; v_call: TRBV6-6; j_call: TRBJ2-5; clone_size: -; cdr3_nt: TGTGCCAGCAGTTACGGGACAGCCCAAGAGACCCAGTACTTC; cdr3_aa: CASSYGTAQETQYF
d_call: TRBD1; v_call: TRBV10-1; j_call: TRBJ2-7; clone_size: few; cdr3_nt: TGCGCCAGCAGTCCGACAGGGGGGGTCTACGAGCAGTACTTC; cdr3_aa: CASSPTGGVYEQYF
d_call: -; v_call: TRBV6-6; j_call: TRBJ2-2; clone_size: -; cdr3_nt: TGTGCCAGCAGTTACGCAGGGGTCACCGGGGAGCTGTTTTTT; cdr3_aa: CASSYAGVTGELFF
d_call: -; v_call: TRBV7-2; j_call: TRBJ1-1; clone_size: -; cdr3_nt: TGTGCCAGCAGCTTAGAGGGCCCTCAGGGCCTGAACACTGAAGCTTTCTTT; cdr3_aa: CASSLEGPQGLNTEAFF
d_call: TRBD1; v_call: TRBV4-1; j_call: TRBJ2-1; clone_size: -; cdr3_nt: TGCGCCAGCAGCCAACAAGGACAGGGGGCAGTTGAGCAGTTCTTC; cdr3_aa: CASSQQGQGAVEQFF
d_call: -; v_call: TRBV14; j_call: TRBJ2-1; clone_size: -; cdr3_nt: TGTGCCAGCAGCCCCGGCGCGGGGAGCTCCTACAATGAGCAGTTCTTC; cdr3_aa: CASSPGAGSSYNEQFF
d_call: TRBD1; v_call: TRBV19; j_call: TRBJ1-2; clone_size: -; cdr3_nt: TGTGCCAGTAGTATTCTCGGGGACAGCTATGGCTACACCTTC; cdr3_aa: CASSILGDSYGYTF
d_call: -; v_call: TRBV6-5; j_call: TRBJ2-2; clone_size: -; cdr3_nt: TGTGCCAGCAGTTACTCGGGGGGGCCAGCCGGGGAGCTGTTTTTT; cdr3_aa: CASSYSGGPAGELFF
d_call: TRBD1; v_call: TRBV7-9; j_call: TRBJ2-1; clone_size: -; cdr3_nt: TGTGCCAGTACTCTTTGGGACAGAGTGGGTGGTAGGGAGCAGTTCTTC; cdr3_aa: CASTLWDRVGGREQFF
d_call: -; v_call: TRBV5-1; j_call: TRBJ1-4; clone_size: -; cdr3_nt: TGCGCCAGCACCCGCTCAGGGGAAGGTGAAAAACTGTTTTTT; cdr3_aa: CASTRSGEGEKLFF
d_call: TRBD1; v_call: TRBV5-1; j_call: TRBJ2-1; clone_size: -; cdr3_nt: TGCGCCAGCAGTTTACCGGGACAGGGTTTGGGTGAGCAGTTCTTC; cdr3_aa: CASSLPGQGLGEQFF
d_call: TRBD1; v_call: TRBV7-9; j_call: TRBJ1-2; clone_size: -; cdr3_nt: TGTGCCAGCAGCGAGAGGGACAGGGGGCTTCGATATGGCTACACCTTC; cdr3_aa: CASSERDRGLRYGYTF
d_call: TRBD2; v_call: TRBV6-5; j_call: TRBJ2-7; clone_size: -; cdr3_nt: TGTGCCAGCAGTTACTTGCGGGCTAGCGGGGGTAGCGAGCAGTACTTC; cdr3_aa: CASSYLRASGGSEQYF
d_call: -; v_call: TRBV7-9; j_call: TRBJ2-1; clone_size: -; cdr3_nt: TGTGCCAGCAGCTTGGCGACTAGGTGGAATGAGCAGTTCTTC; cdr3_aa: CASSLATRWNEQFF
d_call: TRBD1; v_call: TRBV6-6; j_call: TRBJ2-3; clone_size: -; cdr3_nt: TGTGCCAGCAGCGACCGGGACAGGGGCACAGATACGCAGTATTTT; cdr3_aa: CASSDRDRGTDTQYF
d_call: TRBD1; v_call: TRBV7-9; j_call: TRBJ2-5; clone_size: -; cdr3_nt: TGTGCCAGCAGCCTCAGACAGGGGGTCCTGAGAACGTCGGAGACCCAGTACTTC; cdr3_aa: CASSLRQGVLRTSETQYF
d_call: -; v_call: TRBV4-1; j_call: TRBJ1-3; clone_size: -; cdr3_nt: TGCGCCAGCAGCCAAGGGGGGGGGAAGGGTCAGGGGACCACTGGAAACACCATATATTTT; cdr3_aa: CASSQGGGKGQGTTGNTIYF
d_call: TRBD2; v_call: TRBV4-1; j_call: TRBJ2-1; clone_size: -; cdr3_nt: TGCGCCAGCAGCCAAATAGCGGGGGGCTACAATGAGCAGTTCTTC; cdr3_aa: CASSQIAGGYNEQFF
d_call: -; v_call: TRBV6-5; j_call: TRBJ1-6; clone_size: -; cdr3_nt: TGTGCCAGCAGTTACGACTATACTTCACCCCTCCACTTT; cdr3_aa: CASSYDYTSPLHF
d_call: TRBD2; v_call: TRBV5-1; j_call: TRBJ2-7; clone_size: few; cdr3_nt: TGCGCCAGCAGCTCCGGGACGGCGGGGGGTTCCGAGCAGTACTTC; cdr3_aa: CASSSGTAGGSEQYF
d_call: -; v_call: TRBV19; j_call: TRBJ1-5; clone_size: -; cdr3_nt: TGTGCCAGTAGGGACGGGGATCAGCCCCAGCATTTT; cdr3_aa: CASRDGDQPQHF
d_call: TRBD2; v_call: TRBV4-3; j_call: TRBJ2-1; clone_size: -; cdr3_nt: TGCGCCAGCAGCCAAGGACTGGGTAGCGGGGGGGCCATTGAGCAGTTCTTC; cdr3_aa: CASSQGLGSGGAIEQFF
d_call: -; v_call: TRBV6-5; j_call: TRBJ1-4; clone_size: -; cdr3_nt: TGTGCCAGCAGTTACTCGGTTCGGACTAATGAAAAACTGTTTTTT; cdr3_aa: CASSYSVRTNEKLFF
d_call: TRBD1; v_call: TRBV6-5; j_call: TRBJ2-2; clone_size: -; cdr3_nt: TGTGCCAGCAGTTACTCCCCCCAGGGGGCGTCCGGGGAGCTGTTTTTT; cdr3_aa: CASSYSPQGASGELFF
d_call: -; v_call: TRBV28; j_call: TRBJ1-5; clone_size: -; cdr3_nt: TGTGCCAGCATCGGTTCCCCTGGCGGTCAGCCCCAGCATTTT; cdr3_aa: CASIGSPGGQPQHF
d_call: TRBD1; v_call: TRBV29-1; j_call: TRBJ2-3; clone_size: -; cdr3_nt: TGCAGCGTTTTTGGGGACCGGGACAGGAACACAGATACGCAGTATTTT; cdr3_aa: CSVFGDRDRNTDTQYF
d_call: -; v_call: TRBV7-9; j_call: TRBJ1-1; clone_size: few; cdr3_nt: TGTGCCAGCAGCTTATTGAGCACCGAAGCTTTCTTT; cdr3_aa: CASSLLSTEAFF
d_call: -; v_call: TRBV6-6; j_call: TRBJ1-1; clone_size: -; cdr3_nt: TGTGCCAGCAGCATGAGGGAGGACACTGAAGCTTTCTTT; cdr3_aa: CASSMREDTEAFF
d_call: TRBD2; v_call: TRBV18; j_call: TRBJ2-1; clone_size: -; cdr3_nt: TGTGCCAGCTCACCGGGACTAGCTAACAATGAGCAGTTCTTC; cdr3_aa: CASSPGLANNEQFF
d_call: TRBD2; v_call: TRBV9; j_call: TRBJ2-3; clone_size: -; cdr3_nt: TGTGCCAGCAGCGTAGCCACTAGCGGACCTCCTAGCACAGATACGCAGTATTTT; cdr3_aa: CASSVATSGPPSTDTQYF
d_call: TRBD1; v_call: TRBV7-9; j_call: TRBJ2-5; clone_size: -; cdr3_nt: TGTGCCAGCAGCTCCACAGGGGGCCCTCAAGAGACCCAGTACTTC; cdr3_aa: CASSSTGGPQETQYF
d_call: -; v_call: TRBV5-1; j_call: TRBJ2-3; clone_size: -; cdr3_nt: TGCGCCAGCAGCTTACAGGGTTCAGCAGATACGCAGTATTTT; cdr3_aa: CASSLQGSADTQYF
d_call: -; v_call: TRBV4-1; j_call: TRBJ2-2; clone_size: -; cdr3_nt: TGCGCCAGCAGCCAAGATCGGCAAGGGAGGCTGTTTTTT; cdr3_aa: CASSQDRQGRLFF
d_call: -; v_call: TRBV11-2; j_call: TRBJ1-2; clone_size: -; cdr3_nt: TGTGCCAGCAGCGCTACGGGTACGAGGGGCTACACCTTC; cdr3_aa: CASSATGTRGYTF
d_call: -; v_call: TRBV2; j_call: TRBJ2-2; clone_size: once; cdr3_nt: TGTGCCAGCAGGCGGTTCGGGGCGAACACCGGGGAGCTGTTTTTT; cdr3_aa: CASRRFGANTGELFF
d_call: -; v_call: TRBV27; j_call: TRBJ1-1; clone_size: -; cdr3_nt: TGTGCCAGCAGTGACAACTGGCTTTCGACTGAAGCTTTCTTT; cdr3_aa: CASSDNWLSTEAFF
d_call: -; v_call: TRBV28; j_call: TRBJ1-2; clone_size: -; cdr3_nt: TGTGCCAGCAACCGAGACACGCTGTACTATGGCTACACCTTC; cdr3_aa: CASNRDTLYYGYTF
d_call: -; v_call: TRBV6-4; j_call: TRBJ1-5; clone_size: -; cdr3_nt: TGTGCCAGCACTAAAATTGGAGGGCCCCAGCATTTT; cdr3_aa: CASTKIGGPQHF
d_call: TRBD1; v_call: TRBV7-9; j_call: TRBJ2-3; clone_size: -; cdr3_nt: TGTGCCAGCAGAGATATTCCGGGACAGGGGACGTGGGATACGCAGTATTTT; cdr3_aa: CASRDIPGQGTWDTQYF
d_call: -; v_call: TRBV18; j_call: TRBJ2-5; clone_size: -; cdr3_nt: TGTGCCAGCACGCCATTTGAGGCTTCCCAAGAGGCCCAGTACTTC; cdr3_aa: CASTPFEASQEAQYF
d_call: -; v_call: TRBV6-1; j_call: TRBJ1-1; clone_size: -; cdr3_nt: TGTGCCAGCAGCGACGCCGCGGGTGGCACTGAAGCTTTCTTT; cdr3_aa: CASSDAAGGTEAFF
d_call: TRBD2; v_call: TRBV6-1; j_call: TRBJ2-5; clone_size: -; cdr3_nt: TGTGCCAGCAGTGCTCTCCGGGGGGGTGGGCAAGAGACCCAGTACTTC; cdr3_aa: CASSALRGGGQETQYF
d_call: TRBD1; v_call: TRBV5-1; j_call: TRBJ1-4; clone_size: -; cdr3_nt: TGCGCCAGCAGCCTTCCACAGGGGACAACTAATGAAAAACTGTTTTTT; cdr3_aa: CASSLPQGTTNEKLFF
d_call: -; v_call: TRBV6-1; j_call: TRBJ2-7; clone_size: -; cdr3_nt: TGTGCCAGCAGTGAACAAGCCGGGACAACGGTCAACGAGCAGTACTTC; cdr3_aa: CASSEQAGTTVNEQYF
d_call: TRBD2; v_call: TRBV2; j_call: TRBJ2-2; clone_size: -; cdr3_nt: TGTGCCAGCAGTGCGGGGGGGCCTAGCACCGGGGAGCTGTTTTTT; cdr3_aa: CASSAGGPSTGELFF
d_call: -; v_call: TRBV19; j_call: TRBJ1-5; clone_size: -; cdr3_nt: TGTGCCAGTAGTATCCCCTACTACGCCGGCCAGCCCCAGCATTTT; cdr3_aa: CASSIPYYAGQPQHF
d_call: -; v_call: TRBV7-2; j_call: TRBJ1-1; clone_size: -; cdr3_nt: TGTGCCAGCAGTACCCCCAACAGGGTAACTGAAGCTTTCTTT; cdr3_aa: CASSTPNRVTEAFF